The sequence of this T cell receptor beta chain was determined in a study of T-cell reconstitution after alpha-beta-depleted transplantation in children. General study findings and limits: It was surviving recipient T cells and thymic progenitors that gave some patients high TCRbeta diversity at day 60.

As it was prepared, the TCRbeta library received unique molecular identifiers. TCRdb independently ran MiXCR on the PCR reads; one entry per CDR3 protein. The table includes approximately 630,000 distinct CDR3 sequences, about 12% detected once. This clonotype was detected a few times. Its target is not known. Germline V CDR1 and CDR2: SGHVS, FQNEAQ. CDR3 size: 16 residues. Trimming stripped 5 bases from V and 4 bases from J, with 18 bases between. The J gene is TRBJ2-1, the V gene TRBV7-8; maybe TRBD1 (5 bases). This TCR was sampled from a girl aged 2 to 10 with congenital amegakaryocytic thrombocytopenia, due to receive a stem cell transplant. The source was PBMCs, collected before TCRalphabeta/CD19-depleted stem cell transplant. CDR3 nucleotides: TGTGCCAGCAGCCGATTCTGGGGCGGTCCGTACAATGAGCAGTTCTTC. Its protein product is CASSRFWGGPYNEQFF.